This T cell receptor (beta chain) was sequenced in a study of blood T cell repertoires in COVID-19. Study-level information: There were acute and convalescent COVID-19 samples, and they came from the United States, Italy and Spain. The analysed material was cDNA or gDNA that came from T cells, B-cell-depleted T cells, or PBMCs.

Authors' data handling: Nucleated cell number was recorded as an estimate derived from reference gene primer amplification. TCRdb's copy holds only in-frame clones and misses some; the assay was immunoSEQ multiplex PCR. V and J calls and clone size are given by that table; D and trimming were obtained from the DNA. The data contain about 180,000 clones, 70% to 90% of them singletons. The CDR3 covers 15 residues. The germline gives CDR1 SGHRS, CDR2 YFSETQ. The V and J ends lost 2 bases and 6 bases, in that order; junction bases with no gene match: 7. This TCR was sampled from a human donor with active or convalescent COVID-19. The donor label of this sample is uncertain. Sequencing was carried out using peripheral blood. This rearrangement joins TRBV5-1 to TRBJ2-4; 8 nucleotides agree with TRBD1. For the CDR3, the DNA is TGCGCCAGCAGCTTAACAGGGGGTGCCTTAAACATTCAGTACTTC. Translation gives CASSLTGGALNIQYF.